The TCR beta chain under discussion was sequenced for a study of T-cell memory formation after mild COVID-19. Study overall: Largely, TCR clusters stayed within a single donor.

Germline V lookup: CDR1 LGHDT, CDR2 YNNKEL (reference sequence). Trimming shortened V by 4 bases and J by 0 bases, and 9 bases separated the two germline ends. This CDR3 comprises 14 residues. This clonotype was observed a few times. Antigen unknown. Study-wide results and caveats: Second-wave clones peaking on day 37 lacked confirmed SARS-CoV-2 specificity. Detection of some responders pre-infection suggested pre-existing cross-reactive memory T cells participated.

TCRdb itself ran the 5' RACE reads through MiXCR, one entry per CDR3 protein. The data show 350,000 to 500,000 distinct CDR3 sequences, with roughly 18% seen just once and 20% to 25% held by the top ten. J is TRBJ1-1 and V is TRBV3-1, with D unclear. The receptor's source is a man aged 18-30 years who had mild COVID-19 (a few samples of this study predate the infection). Cell type and time point are not known. Sequencing used PBMCs or a T cell subset sorted from them (not recorded which). CDR3 nucleotide sequence: TGTGCCAGCAGCCTCCAGCATTTGAACACTGAAGCTTTCTTT. Protein: CASSLQHLNTEAFF.